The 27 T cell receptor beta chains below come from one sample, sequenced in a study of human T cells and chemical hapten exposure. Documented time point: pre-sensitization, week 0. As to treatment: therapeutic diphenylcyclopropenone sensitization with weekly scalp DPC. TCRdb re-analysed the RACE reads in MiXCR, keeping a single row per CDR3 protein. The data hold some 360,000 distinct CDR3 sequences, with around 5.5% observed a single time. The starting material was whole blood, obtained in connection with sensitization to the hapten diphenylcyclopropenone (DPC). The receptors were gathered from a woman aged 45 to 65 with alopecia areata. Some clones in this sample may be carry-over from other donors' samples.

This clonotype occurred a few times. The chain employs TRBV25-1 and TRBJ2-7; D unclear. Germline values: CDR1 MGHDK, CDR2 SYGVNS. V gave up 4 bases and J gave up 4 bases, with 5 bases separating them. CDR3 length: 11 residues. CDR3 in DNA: TGTGCCAGCAGTGCCCGTTACGAGCAGTACTTC. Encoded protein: CASSARYEQYF.

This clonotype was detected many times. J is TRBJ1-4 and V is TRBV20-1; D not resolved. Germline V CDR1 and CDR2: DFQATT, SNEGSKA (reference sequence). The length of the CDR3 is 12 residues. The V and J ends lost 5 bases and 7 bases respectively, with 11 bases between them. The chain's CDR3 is CSAVDHREKLFF. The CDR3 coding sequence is TGCAGTGCTGTGGATCATCGTGAAAAACTGTTTTTT.

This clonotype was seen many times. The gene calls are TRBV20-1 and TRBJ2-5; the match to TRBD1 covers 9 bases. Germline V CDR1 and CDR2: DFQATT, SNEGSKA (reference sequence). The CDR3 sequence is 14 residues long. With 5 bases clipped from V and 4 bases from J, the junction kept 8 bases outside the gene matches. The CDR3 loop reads CSASPGQGGETQYF. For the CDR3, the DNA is TGCAGTGCTTCCCCGGGACAGGGAGGAGAGACCCAGTACTTC.

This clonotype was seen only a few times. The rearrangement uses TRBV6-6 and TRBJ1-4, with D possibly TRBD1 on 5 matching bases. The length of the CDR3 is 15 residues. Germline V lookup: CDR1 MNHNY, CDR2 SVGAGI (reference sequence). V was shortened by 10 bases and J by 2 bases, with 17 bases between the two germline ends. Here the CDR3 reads CATFTHGGTNEKLFF. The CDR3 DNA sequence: TGTGCCACCTTTACACACGGGGGTACTAATGAAAAACTGTTTTTT.

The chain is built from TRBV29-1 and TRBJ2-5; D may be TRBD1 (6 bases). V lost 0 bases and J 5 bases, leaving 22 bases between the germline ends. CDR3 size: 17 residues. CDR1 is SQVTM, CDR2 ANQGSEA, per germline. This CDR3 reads CSVEDPNRETGSETQYF. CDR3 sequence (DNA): TGCAGCGTTGAAGACCCTAACAGGGAAACCGGTTCGGAGACCCAGTACTTC.

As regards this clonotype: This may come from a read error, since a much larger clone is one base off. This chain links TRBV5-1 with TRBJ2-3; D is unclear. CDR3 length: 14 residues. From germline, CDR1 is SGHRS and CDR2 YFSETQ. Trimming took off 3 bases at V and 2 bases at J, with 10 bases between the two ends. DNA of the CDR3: TGCGCCAGCAGCTCTGGGATTAACACAGATACGCAGTATTTT. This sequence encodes CASSSGINTDTQYF.

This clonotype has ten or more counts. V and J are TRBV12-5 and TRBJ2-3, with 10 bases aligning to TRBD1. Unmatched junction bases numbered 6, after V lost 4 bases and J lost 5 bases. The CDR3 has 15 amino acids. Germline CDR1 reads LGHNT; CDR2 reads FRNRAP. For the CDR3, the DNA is TGTGCTAGTGGTTGGGGGACAGGGGCCATAGATACGCAGTATTTT. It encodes CASGWGTGAIDTQYF.

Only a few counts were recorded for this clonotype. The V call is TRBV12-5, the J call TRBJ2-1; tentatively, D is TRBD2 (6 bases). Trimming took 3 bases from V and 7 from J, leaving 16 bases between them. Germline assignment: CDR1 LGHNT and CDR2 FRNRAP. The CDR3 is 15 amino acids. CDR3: CASGLGGTPVNEQFF. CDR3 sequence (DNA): TGTGCTAGTGGTTTAGGCGGGACTCCAGTAAATGAGCAGTTCTTC.

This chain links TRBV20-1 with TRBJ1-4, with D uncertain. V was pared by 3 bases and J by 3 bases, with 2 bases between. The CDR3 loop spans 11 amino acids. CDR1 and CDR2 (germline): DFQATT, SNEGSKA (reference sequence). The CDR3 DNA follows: TGCAGTGCTAGCTCTAATGAAAAACTGTTTTTT. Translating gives CSASSNEKLFF.

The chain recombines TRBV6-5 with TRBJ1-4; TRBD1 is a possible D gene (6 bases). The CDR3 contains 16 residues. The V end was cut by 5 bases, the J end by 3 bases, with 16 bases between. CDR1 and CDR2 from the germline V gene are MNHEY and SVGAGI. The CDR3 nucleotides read TGTGCCAGCAGTCCGCAACCGGGACAACCTAATGAAAAACTGTTTTTT. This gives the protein CASSPQPGQPNEKLFF.

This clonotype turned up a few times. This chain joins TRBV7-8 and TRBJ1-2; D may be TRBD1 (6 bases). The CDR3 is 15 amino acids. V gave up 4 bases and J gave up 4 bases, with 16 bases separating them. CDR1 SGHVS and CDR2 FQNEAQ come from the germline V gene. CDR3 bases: TGTGCCAGCAGCTCACAGGGAGCTATTATCTATGGCTACACCTTC. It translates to CASSSQGAIIYGYTF. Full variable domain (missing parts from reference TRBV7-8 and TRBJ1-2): GAGVSQSPRYKVAKRGQDVALRCDPISGHVSLFWYQQALGQGPEFLTYFQNEAQLDKSGLPSDRFFAERPEGSVSTLKIQRTQQEDSAVYLCASSSQGAIIYGYTFGSGTRLTVV.

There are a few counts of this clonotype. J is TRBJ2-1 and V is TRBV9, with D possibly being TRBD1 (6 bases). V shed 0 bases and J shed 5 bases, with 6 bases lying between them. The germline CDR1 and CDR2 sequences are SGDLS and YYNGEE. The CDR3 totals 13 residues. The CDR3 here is CASSVGTDNEQFF. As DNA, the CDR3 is TGTGCCAGCAGCGTAGGGACAGACAATGAGCAGTTCTTC.

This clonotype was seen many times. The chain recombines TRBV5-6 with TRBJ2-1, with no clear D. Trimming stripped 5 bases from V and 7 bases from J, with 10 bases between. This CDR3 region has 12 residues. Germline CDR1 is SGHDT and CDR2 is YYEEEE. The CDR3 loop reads CASRRTGNEQFF. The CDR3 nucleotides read TGTGCCAGCAGACGTACTGGGAATGAGCAGTTCTTC.

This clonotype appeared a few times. The CDR3 DNA reads as TGCAGTGCTAGAGAGACCGGGACTAGAAAAAATGAGCAGTTCTTC. This gives the protein CSARETGTRKNEQFF. The rearrangement links TRBV20-1 to TRBJ2-1, with 8 positions matching TRBD2. V lost 0 bases to trimming and J lost 7 bases; unmatched junction nucleotides: 8. This CDR3 spans 15 amino acids. Germline assignment: CDR1 DFQATT and CDR2 SNEGSKA (reference sequence).

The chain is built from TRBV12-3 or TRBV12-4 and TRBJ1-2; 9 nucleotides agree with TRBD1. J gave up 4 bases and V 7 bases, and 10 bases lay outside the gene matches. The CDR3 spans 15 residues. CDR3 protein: CASTLGTGFGYGYTF. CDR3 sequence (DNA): TGTGCCAGCACCCTAGGGACAGGGTTCGGCTATGGCTACACCTTC.

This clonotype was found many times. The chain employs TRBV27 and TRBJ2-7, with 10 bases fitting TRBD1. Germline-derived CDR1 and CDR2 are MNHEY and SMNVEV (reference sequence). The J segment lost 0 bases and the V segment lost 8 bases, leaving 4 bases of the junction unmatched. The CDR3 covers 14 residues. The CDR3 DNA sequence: TGTGCCAGCTCGACAGGGGGCAGCTCCTACGAGCAGTACTTC. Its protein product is CASSTGGSSYEQYF.

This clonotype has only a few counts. CDR3 sequence: CASSLYAYEQYF. The CDR3 DNA sequence: TGTGCCAGCAGTTTATATGCCTACGAGCAGTACTTC. The chain carries TRBV27 and TRBJ2-7; D not resolved. V dropped 1 base and J dropped 2 bases, with 3 bases sitting between them. CDR1 is MNHEY and CDR2 is SMNVEV in the germline V gene (reference sequence). The CDR3 runs to 12 residues.

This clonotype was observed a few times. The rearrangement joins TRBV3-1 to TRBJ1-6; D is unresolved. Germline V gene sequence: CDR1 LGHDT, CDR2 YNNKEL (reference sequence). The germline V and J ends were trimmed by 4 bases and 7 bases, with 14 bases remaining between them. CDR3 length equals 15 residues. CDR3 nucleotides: TGTGCCAGCAGCCGAACAGCCTCTACGAATTCACCCCTCCACTTT. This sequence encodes CASSRTASTNSPLHF.

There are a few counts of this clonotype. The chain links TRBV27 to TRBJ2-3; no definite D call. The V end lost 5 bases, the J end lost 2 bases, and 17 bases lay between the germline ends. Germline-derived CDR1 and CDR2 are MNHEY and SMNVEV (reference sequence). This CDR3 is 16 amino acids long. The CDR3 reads CASSQNPYSPTDTQYF. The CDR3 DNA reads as TGTGCCAGCAGTCAGAACCCTTACTCCCCCACAGATACGCAGTATTTT.

CDR3 in amino acids: CATSDGGAGIDQPQHF. The DNA for the CDR3 is TGTGCCACCAGTGATGGAGGGGCAGGGATCGATCAGCCCCAGCATTTT. V and J are TRBV24-1 and TRBJ1-5; a weak D match, TRBD1 (5 bases). The CDR3 is 16 residues long. Trimming left V 3 bases short and J 5 bases short, with 16 bases between. CDR1 and CDR2 (germline): KGHDR, SFDVKD.

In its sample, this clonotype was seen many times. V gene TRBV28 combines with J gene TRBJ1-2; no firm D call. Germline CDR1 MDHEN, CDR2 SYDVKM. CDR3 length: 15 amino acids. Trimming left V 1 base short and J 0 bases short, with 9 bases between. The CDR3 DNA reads TGTGCCAGCAGTTTATTTGTCTCAGCTAACTATGGCTACACCTTC. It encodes CASSLFVSANYGYTF.

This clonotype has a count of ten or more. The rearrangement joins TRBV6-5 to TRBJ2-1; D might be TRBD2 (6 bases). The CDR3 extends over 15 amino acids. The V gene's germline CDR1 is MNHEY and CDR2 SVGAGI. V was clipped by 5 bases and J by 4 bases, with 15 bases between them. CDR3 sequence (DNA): TGTGCCAGCAGTGGTAGCGGCCCAAAGTACAATGAGCAGTTCTTC. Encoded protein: CASSGSGPKYNEQFF.

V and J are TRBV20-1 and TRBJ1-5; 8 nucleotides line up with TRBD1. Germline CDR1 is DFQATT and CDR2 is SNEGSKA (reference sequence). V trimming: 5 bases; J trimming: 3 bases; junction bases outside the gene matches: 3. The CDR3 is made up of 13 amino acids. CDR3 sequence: CSAPGGYNQPQHF. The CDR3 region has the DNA TGCAGTGCTCCAGGGGGCTACAATCAGCCCCAGCATTTT.

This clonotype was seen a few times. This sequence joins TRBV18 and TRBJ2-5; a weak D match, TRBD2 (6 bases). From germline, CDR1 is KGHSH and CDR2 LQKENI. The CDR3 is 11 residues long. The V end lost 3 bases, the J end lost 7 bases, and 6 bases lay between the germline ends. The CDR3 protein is CASSPEGTQYF. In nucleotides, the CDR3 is TGTGCCAGCTCACCGGAGGGGACCCAGTACTTC.

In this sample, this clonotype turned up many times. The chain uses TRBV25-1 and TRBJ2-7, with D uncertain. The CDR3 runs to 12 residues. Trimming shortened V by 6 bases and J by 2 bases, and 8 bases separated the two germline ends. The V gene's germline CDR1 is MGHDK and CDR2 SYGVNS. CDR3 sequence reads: CASSKTTYEQYF. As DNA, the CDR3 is TGTGCCAGCAGCAAAACCACCTACGAGCAGTACTTC.

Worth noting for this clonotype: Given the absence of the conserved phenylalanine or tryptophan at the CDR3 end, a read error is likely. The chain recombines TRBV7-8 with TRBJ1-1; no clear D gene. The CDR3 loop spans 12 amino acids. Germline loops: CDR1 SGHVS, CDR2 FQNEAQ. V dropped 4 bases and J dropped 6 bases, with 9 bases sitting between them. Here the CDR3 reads CASSSDYAEAFL. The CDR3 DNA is TGTGCCAGCAGCTCCGATTACGCTGAAGCTTTCCTT.

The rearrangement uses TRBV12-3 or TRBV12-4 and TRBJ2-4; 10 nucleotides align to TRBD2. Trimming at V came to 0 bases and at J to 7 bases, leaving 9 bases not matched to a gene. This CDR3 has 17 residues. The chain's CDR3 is CASSLASGRTGGNIQYF. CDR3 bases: TGTGCCAGCAGTTTAGCTAGCGGGAGGACCGGGGGGAACATTCAGTACTTC.